The 10 T cell receptor beta chains listed next were all sequenced from one sample in a study of control samples from healthy donors and cancer patients. Repertoires were generated with immunoSEQ multiplex PCR, while TCRdb's copy carries only in-frame clones and drops some. The sample holds roughly 98,000 clones; 85% to 95% are singletons and the top ten take around 8.5%. Sequencing was performed on blood. The source of these receptors is a man younger than 35 in good health.

V and J are TRBV30 and TRBJ2-4; D is unclear. CDR3 length: 15 amino acids. V was clipped by 7 bases and J by 0 bases, with 16 bases between them. Germline CDR1 reads GTSNPN; CDR2 reads SVGIG (reference sequence). CDR3 loop: CASNLQPLAKNIQYF. CDR3 DNA sequence: TGTGCCTCTAACTTACAGCCTCTAGCCAAAAACATTCAGTACTTC.

A single count supports this clone. The chain couples TRBV6-2 or TRBV6-3 to TRBJ1-4, with a weak D call TRBD1 (5 bases). CDR1 and CDR2 from the germline V gene are MNHEY and SVGEGT. CDR3 length equals 17 residues. The V end lost 6 bases, the J end lost 4 bases, and 21 bases lay between the germline ends. This CDR3 reads CASSPRQRSFLNEKLFF. CDR3 in DNA: TGTGCCAGCAGCCCGCGACAGCGTTCTTTCCTTAATGAAAAACTGTTTTTT.

CDR3 amino acids: CASSEYGGGQGAYGYTF. CDR3 DNA: TGTGCCAGCAGCGAGTATGGTGGGGGACAGGGGGCCTATGGCTACACCTTC. This chain links TRBV7-9 with TRBJ1-2, with 12 bases that match TRBD1. Germline lookup yields CDR1 SEHNR and CDR2 FQNEAQ (reference sequence). This CDR3 has 17 amino acids. V gave up 5 bases and J gave up 4 bases; unmatched junction bases: 11.

CDR3: CASSSLSGARQPQHF. CDR3 in DNA: TGTGCCAGCAGTTCCCTGTCAGGGGCGCGTCAGCCCCAGCATTTT. The rearrangement joins TRBV6-2 or TRBV6-3 to TRBJ1-5; weak D call: TRBD1 (6 bases). CDR1 MNHEY and CDR2 SVGEGT come from the germline V gene. Trimming stripped 4 bases from V and 6 bases from J, with 16 bases between. This CDR3 has 15 amino acids.

The CDR3 here is CASSQENPGTNTEAFF. CDR3 sequence (DNA): TGTGCCAGCAGCCAAGAAAATCCAGGTACGAACACTGAAGCTTTCTTT. The chain is built from TRBV3-1 (or the pseudogene TRBV3-2) and TRBJ1-1; D gene ambiguous. The germline V gene has CDR1 LGHDT and CDR2 YNNKEL (reference sequence). Trimming removed 0 bases from V and 1 base from J, with 12 bases in between. The CDR3 runs 16 residues.

J is TRBJ1-1 and V is TRBV6-5, with 7 bases that match TRBD1. Germline lookup yields CDR1 MNHEY and CDR2 SVGAGI. V trimming: 10 bases; J trimming: 3 bases; junction bases outside the gene matches: 11. The CDR3 is made up of 14 amino acids. In DNA, the CDR3 is TGTGCCACACATGAACGGCAGGGGGACACTGAAGCTTTCTTT. As protein: CATHERQGDTEAFF.

The J gene is TRBJ1-1, the V gene TRBV2, with no clear D. V was shortened by 4 bases and J by 7 bases, with 7 bases between the two germline ends. Per germline, CDR1 SNHLY and CDR2 FYNNEI. This CDR3 spans 11 amino acids. In DNA, the CDR3 is TGTGCCAGCAGTGGGAGCCGTGAAGCTTTCTTT. It yields the protein CASSGSREAFF.

The CDR3 here is CASSLMTNTEAFF. CDR3 coding DNA: TGTGCCAGCAGCCTAATGACGAACACTGAAGCTTTCTTT. This chain uses TRBV11-3 with TRBJ1-1, with D hard to call. Germline assignment: CDR1 SGHNT and CDR2 YENEEA. V gave up 5 bases and J gave up 1 base, with 8 bases separating them. The CDR3 has 13 amino acids.

The chain is built from TRBV5-5 and TRBJ1-4; the match to TRBD1 covers 7 bases. V shed 3 bases and J 7 bases; nucleotides not matched to a gene: 6. This CDR3 comprises 14 residues. Per the germline V gene, CDR1 is SGHKS and CDR2 is YYEKEE (reference sequence). In nucleotides, the CDR3 is TGTGCCAGCAGCTGGGACAGACTTACTGAAAAACTGTTTTTT. Residues: CASSWDRLTEKLFF.

This chain uses TRBV7-9 with TRBJ2-7; 9 positions match TRBD1. The junction had 6 bases not matched to a gene; V was cut back by 5 bases and J by 1 base. This CDR3 contains 15 residues. Germline CDR1 SEHNR, CDR2 FQNEAQ (reference sequence). CDR3 coding DNA: TGTGCCAGCAGCCTCGGGACAGGGAAATCCTACGAGCAGTACTTC. This codes for CASSLGTGKSYEQYF.